This is a list of T cell receptor beta chains from one sample in a study of long-term antiretroviral therapy in people with HIV. TCRdb's table, derived via immunoSEQ multiplex PCR, lists solely in-frame clones and lacks some. The table shows about 28,000 clones, with more than 70% occurring only once. Sequencing used unsorted PBMCs, obtained 0.8 years after starting antiretroviral therapy. These receptors were collected from a woman aged 30 to 39 with HIV. Both conserved end residues are part of each CDR3. The order of the fields is J gene, clone size, V gene, D gene, CDR3 protein, CDR3 DNA. The D gene is left open where the match is weak. Rows give clone size only sometimes, using once, few, many, or a class for an expanded clone.

>TRBJ1-3|once|TRBV9|.
CASSDRNTIYF
TGTGCCAGCAGCGACAGAAACACCATATATTTT
>TRBJ2-1|.|TRBV27|TRBD1
CASSFADRGNSHEQFF
TGTGCCAGCAGTTTTGCGGACAGGGGTAATTCTCATGAGCAGTTCTTC
>TRBJ2-1|.|TRBV29-1|.
CSVAGSYNEQFF
TGCAGCGTTGCAGGGTCCTACAATGAGCAGTTCTTC
>TRBJ2-2|.|TRBV20-1|.
CSASRTGELFF
TGCAGTGCTAGCCGTACCGGGGAGCTGTTTTTT
>TRBJ1-4|once|TRBV2|.
CASSERGFEKLFF
TGTGCCAGCAGTGAACGAGGCTTTGAAAAACTGTTTTTT
>TRBJ1-2|.|TRBV2|TRBD1
CASRVDRADGYTF
TGTGCCAGCAGAGTTGACAGGGCTGATGGCTACACCTTC
>TRBJ2-1|.|TRBV2|TRBD2
CASTRTSGGSYNEQFF
TGTGCCAGCACAAGGACTAGCGGGGGGTCCTACAATGAGCAGTTCTTC
>TRBJ1-2|.|TRBV29-1|.
CSVDTGYLDGYTF
TGCAGCGTTGATACAGGGTATTTAGATGGCTACACCTTC
>TRBJ1-2|few|TRBV20-1|.
CSARDGDGYTF
TGCAGTGCTAGAGATGGGGATGGCTACACCTTC
>TRBJ2-5|.|TRBV9|.
CASSVGVSQETQYF
TGTGCCAGCAGCGTAGGAGTCAGTCAAGAGACCCAGTACTTC
>TRBJ1-5|.|TRBV7-2|TRBD1
CASGQANQPQHF
TGTGCCAGCGGACAGGCAAATCAGCCCCAGCATTTT
>TRBJ2-7|.|TRBV18|.
CASSPRDGTYEQYF
TGTGCCAGCTCACCCCGGGACGGTACCTACGAGCAGTACTTC
>TRBJ1-2|few|TRBV19|.
CASSHVGSGGYTF
TGTGCCAGTAGTCATGTGGGGTCGGGTGGCTACACCTTC
>TRBJ1-1|.|TRBV14|.
CASSQRKGRTEAFF
TGTGCCAGCAGCCAGAGAAAGGGACGAACTGAAGCTTTCTTT
>TRBJ1-5|.|TRBV27|.
CASSLTYNQPQHF
TGTGCCAGCAGTTTGACGTACAATCAGCCCCAGCATTTT
>TRBJ2-7|few|TRBV6-5|.
CASSLGQSSYEQYF
TGTGCCAGCAGTTTAGGACAGAGCTCCTACGAGCAGTACTTC
>TRBJ1-1|.|TRBV6-4|.
CASSEQLNTEAFF
TGTGCCAGCAGTGAACAGCTAAACACTGAAGCTTTCTTT
>TRBJ1-2|.|TRBV29-1|TRBD1
CSVGTGPYGYTF
TGCAGCGTAGGGACAGGGCCCTATGGCTACACCTTC
>TRBJ1-5|.|TRBV19|TRBD1
CASSRLTGGNQPQHF
TGTGCCAGTAGCCGCTTAACAGGGGGCAATCAGCCCCAGCATTTT
>TRBJ1-6|.|TRBV30|TRBD1
CAWKQGELGNSPLHF
TGTGCCTGGAAACAGGGGGAATTAGGTAATTCACCCCTCCACTTT
>TRBJ1-1|.|TRBV9|.
CASSVVGGGTEAFF
TGTGCCAGCAGCGTAGTAGGGGGTGGCACTGAAGCTTTCTTT
>TRBJ1-2|.|TRBV10-3|.
CAISPPATYGYTF
TGTGCCATCAGTCCCCCGGCAACCTATGGCTACACCTTC
>TRBJ2-2|.|TRBV5-6|TRBD2
CASSSGVGRRGAGELFF
TGTGCCAGCAGCTCCGGTGTCGGGCGGCGGGGGGCCGGGGAGCTGTTTTTT
>TRBJ1-1|.|TRBV19|.
CASSRNRDIAPNTEAFF
TGTGCCAGTAGTCGAAACCGGGACATAGCACCGAACACTGAAGCTTTCTTT
>TRBJ1-2|.|TRBV7-2|.
CASSLVQNYGYTF
TGTGCCAGCAGCTTAGTACAGAACTATGGCTACACCTTC